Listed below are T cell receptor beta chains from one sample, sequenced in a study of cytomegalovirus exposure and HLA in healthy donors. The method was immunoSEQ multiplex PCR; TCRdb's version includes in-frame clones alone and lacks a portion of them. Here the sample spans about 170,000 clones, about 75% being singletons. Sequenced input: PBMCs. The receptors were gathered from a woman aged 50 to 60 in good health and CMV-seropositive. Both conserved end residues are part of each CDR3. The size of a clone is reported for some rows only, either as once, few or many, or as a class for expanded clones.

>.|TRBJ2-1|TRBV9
CASSVSGVRSDEQFF
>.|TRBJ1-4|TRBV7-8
CASSFWTGKTATNEKLFF
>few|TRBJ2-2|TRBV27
CASRRAGITGELFF
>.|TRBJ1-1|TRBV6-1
CASSEMGQLNTEAFF
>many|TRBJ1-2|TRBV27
CASTKTGANYGYTF
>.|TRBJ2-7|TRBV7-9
CSSSPGFYEQYF
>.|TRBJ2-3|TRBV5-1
CASSFTGGTDTQYF
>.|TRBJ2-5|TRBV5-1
CASSLDMYQETQYF
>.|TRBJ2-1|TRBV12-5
CASGKGLDLGNEQFF
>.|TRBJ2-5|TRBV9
CASSRDRGREVQYF
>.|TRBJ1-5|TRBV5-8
CASSLGDRENQPQHF
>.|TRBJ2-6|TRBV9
CASSAQGRGPISGANVLTF
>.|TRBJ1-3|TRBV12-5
CASGILPGNTIYF
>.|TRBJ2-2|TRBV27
CASSLYKAATGGFGELFF
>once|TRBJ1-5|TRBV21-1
CASSKDEDQPQHF
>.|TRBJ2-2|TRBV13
CASSFKGGGPNTGELFF
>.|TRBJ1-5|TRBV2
CASTRDSNQPQHF
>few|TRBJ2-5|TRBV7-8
CASSLRRQETQYF
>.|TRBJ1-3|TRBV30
CAVQGSGNTIYF
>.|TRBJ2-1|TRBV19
CASADRTSHNEQFF
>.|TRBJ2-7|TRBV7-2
CASSPQAGGAYEQYF
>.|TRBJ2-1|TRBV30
CAWSGGGHNEQFF
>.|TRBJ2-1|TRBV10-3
CAISEGGEQFF
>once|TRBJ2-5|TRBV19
CASRMTGGGETQYF
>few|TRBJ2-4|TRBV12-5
CASGQGGQAGNIQYF
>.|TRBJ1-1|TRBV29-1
CSVREGLSTEAFF
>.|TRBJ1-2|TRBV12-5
CASGRPGEQGYTF
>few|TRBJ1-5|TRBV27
CASSFSGEGNQPQHF
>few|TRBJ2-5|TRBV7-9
CASSLGRGSYLQETQYF
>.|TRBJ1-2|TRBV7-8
CASSLGDRGRYTF
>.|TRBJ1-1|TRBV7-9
CSSSLVTGFTEAFF
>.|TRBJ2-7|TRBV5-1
CASSKDSYYEQYF
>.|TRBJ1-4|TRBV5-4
CASSLGGRPNEKLFF
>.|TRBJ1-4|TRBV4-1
CASSQEWGRGKSFNEKLFF
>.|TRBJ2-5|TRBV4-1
CASSQDGTSGDQEAQYF
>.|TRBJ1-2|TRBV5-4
CASSSGKSRTVYGYTF
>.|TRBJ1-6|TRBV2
CASRISPGGNNSPLHF
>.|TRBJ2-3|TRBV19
CASSINTDTQYF
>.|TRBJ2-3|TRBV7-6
CASSLQSAGATDTQYF
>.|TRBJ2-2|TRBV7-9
CASNLAGTGYTGELFF
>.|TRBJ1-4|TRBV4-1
CASSAPGGGNEKLFF
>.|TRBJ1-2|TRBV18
CASSPRDNYGYTF
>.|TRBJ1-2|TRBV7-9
CASSFSGGNGYTF
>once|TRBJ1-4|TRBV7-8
CASSLQGVNEKLFF
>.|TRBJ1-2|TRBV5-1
CASSLVPMSGENYGYTF
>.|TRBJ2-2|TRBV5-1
CASSREGVVTGELFF
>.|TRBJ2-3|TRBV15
CATSTRFLLAGATDTQYF
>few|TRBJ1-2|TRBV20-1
CSAWAGYGYTF
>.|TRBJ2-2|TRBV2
CASSGWQDTGELFF
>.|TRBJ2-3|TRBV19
CASSIRRGGGDTQYF
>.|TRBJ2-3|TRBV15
CATSRGTGTDTQYF
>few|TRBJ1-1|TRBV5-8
CASSSGHLGTEAFF
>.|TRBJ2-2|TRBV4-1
CASSQESGNTGELFF
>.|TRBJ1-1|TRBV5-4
CASSLNGGLNTEAFF
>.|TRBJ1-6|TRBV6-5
CASSSLTLRNSPLHF
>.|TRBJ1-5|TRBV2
CASSFTGDNQPQHF
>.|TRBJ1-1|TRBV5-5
CASSPPYRSAEAFF
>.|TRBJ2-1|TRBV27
CASSLGGSYNEQFF